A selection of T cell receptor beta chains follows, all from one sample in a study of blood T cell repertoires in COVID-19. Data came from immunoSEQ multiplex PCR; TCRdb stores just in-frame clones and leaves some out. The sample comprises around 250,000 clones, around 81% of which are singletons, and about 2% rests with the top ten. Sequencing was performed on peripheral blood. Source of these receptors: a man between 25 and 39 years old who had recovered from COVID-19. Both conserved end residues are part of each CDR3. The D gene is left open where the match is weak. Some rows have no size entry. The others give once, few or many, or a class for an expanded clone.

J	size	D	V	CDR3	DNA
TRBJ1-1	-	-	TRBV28	CASSPAGRNTEAFF	TGTGCCAGCAGTCCCGCGGGCAGGAACACTGAAGCTTTCTTT
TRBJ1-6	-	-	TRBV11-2	CASTSPGFGDSPLHF	TGTGCCAGCACCAGTCCGGGGTTCGGGGATTCACCCCTCCACTTT
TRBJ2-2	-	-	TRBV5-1	CASSWGSGELFF	TGCGCCAGCAGCTGGGGCTCCGGGGAGCTGTTTTTT
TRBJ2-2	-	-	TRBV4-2	CASSQGAQNTGELFF	TGTGCCAGCAGCCAAGGAGCCCAGAACACCGGGGAGCTGTTTTTT
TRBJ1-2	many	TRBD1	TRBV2	CASSSRDRPYGYTF	TGTGCCAGCAGCTCCCGGGACAGGCCCTATGGCTACACCTTC
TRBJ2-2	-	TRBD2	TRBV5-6	CASSLALAGLTGELFF	TGTGCCAGCAGCTTGGCTCTAGCGGGGCTCACCGGGGAGCTGTTTTTT
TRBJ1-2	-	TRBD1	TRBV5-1	CASSPGTGAPNYGYTF	TGCGCCAGCAGCCCCGGGACAGGGGCTCCTAACTATGGCTACACCTTC
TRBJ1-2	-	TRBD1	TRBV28	CASSLRQGVGYTF	TGTGCCAGCAGTTTACGACAGGGGGTTGGCTACACCTTC
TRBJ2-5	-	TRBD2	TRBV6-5	CASSYRGGETQETQYF	TGTGCCAGCAGTTACCGGGGGGGAGAGACCCAAGAGACCCAGTACTTC
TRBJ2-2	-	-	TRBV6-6	CASSRTGELFF	TGTGCCAGCAGTCGGACAGGGGAGCTGTTTTTT
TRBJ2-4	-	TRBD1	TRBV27	CASRQGGNIQYF	TGTGCCAGTCGACAGGGGGGAAACATTCAGTACTTC
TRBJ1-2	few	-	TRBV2	CASLQNYGYTF	TGTGCCAGCCTACAGAACTATGGCTACACCTTC
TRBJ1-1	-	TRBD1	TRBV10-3	CAISESGTGLEAFF	TGTGCCATCAGTGAGTCTGGGACAGGGTTGGAAGCTTTCTTT
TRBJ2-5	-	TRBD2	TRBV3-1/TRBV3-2	CASSGGRGGDETQYF	TGTGCCAGCAGCGGGGGACGGGGAGGGGATGAGACCCAGTACTTC
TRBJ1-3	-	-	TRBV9	CASSVESGGITIYF	TGTGCCAGCAGCGTAGAATCTGGAGGGATCACCATATATTTT
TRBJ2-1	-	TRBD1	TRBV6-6	CASSYNPQGMEFF	TGTGCCAGCAGTTACAATCCACAGGGGATGGAGTTCTTC
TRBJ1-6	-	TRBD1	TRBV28	CASRRTGVVSPLHF	TGTGCCAGCAGACGCACAGGGGTCGTCTCACCCCTCCACTTT
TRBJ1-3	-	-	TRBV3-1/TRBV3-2	CASSQGRASNTIYF	TGTGCCAGCAGCCAGGGCAGGGCGAGTAACACCATATATTTT
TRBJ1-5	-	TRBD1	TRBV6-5	CASRLTGDQPQHF	TGTGCCAGCAGGCTAACAGGGGATCAGCCCCAGCATTTT
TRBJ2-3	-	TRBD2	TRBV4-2	CASSQAGGPQDTQYF	TGTGCCAGCAGCCAAGCGGGGGGGCCTCAAGATACGCAGTATTTT
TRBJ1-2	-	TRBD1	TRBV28	CASSLGSGGRYTF	TGTGCCAGCAGTTTAGGGTCAGGGGGACGCTACACCTTC
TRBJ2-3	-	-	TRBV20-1	CSASRQGSNTQYF	TGCAGTGCTAGTCGGCAGGGTAGTAATACGCAGTATTTT
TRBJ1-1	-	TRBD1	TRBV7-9	CASSSARGTVNTEAFF	TGTGCCAGCAGCTCCGCCAGGGGGACAGTGAACACTGAAGCTTTCTTT
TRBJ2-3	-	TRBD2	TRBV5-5	CASSLGRAGHTDTQYF	TGTGCCAGCAGCTTGGGGCGAGCGGGGCACACAGATACGCAGTATTTT
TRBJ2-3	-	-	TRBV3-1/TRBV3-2	CASSPTTEGGDTQYF	TGTGCCAGCAGCCCGACCACTGAGGGCGGAGATACGCAGTATTTT
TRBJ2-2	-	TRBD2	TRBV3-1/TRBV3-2	CASSQHRGGGTGELFF	TGTGCCAGCAGCCAACATCGGGGGGGCGGAACCGGGGAGCTGTTTTTT
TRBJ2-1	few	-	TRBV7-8	CASSGISRGTSYNEQFF	TGTGCCAGCAGCGGAATTTCCCGGGGAACCTCCTACAATGAGCAGTTCTTC
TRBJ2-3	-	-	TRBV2	CASRHERGLSTDTQYF	TGTGCCAGCAGACACGAACGCGGATTGTCCACAGATACGCAGTATTTT
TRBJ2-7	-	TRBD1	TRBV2	CASSEGPTGRSYEQYF	TGTGCCAGCAGTGAAGGCCCGACAGGGAGATCCTACGAGCAGTACTTC
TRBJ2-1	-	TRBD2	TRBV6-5	CASSYSAGGRNEQFF	TGTGCCAGCAGTTATTCGGCGGGGGGGCGTAATGAGCAGTTCTTC
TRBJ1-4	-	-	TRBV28	CASSTGSTNEKLFF	TGTGCCAGCAGTACAGGGTCAACTAATGAAAAACTGTTTTTT
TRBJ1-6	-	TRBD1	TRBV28	CASSEAGGAYNSPLHF	TGTGCCAGCAGTGAGGCAGGGGGAGCCTATAATTCACCCCTCCACTTT
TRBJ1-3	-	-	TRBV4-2	CASSQEVVGRNTIYF	TGTGCCAGCAGCCAAGAAGTAGTGGGCCGAAACACCATATATTTT
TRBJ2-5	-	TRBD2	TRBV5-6	CASSFRTSSRETQYF	TGTGCCAGCAGCTTCCGGACTAGTTCCCGGGAGACCCAGTACTTC
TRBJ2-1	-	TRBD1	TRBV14	CASSDNPGQGLF	TGTGCCAGCAGCGACAACCCGGGACAGGGACTCTTC
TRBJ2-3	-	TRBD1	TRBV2	CASSAGDRTHTDTQYF	TGTGCCAGCAGTGCTGGGGACAGAACCCACACAGATACGCAGTATTTT
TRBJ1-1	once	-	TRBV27	CASSPRLNTEAFF	TGTGCCAGCAGCCCGAGGCTGAACACTGAAGCTTTCTTT
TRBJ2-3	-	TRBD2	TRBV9	CASSPQLAGGPWDTQYF	TGTGCCAGCAGCCCCCAACTAGCGGGGGGGCCTTGGGATACGCAGTATTTT
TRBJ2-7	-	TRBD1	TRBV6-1	CASSEGTGSYEQYF	TGTGCCAGCAGTGAGGGGACAGGCTCCTACGAGCAGTACTTC
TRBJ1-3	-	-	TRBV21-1	CASSKTSTIYF	TGTGCCAGCAGCAAAACGAGCACCATATATTTT